Included here is one TCR beta chain sequence, with context. This clonotype was detected a few times. The antigen it recognizes is unknown. Base qualities were left out, and no much larger clone turns up one base away. CDR1 and CDR2 are read off the germline V gene (reference sequence) as LGHDT and YNNKEL. Cut back by 3 bases and 3 bases, the V and J ends lie 13 bases apart. Including cysteine and phenylalanine, the CDR3 has 15 amino acids. Of all the DNA, just the CDR3 is kept, 45 bases in frame from base 1. The donors were some 39 Caucasian individuals from Russia, aged roughly 6 to 95 years, who were systemically healthy. Around 10 milliliters of peripheral blood were drawn from each donor into EDTA-treated Vacutainer tubes. Ficoll-Paque density-gradient centrifugation was used to isolate PBMCs, with at least 6.5 million per sample. Trizol reagent was used to extract total RNA from PBMCs, with at least 6 micrograms per sample. For every donor, flow cytometry on a PBMC aliquot measured the percentage of naive CD45RAhigh/CD27high T cells.

These data are taken from a study of blood T cells in healthy people across ages (dated by TCRdb to 2014 to 2015). General notes on the study: In model experiments, template switching captured about one uniquely barcoded TCR beta cDNA molecule for every two T cells. To track age-related changes in TCR beta repertoire diversity, the study relied on deep sequencing normalized with unique cDNA molecular identifiers. Donors were grouped into four age groups: young (average roughly 15 years), middle-aged (around 39), aged (62) and long-lived (over 80). Using the same blood draw, the study looked at two additional independent replicas of 1 million unique cDNA reads for two donors, one aged 18 to 29 and the other aged 80 or older. Donors of different ages were randomly distributed across sequencing lanes to avoid experimental bias. Overall study outcomes, separate from this receptor: Because profiling used bulk unsorted PBMCs, naive and antigen-experienced compartments could not be compared conclusively. Donor CMV infection status was unknown, potentially confounding age-related changes in expanded clonotypes. A strong correlation was found between observed TCR beta diversity and the percentage of naive T cells measured by flow cytometry. Observed TCR beta diversity per million T cells fell roughly linearly with age, and a significant reduction was already apparent by age roughly 40. Estimates of total diversity based on one million sequenced T cells were considered lower bounds and underestimates. Compared with the aged group, more naive CD4+ T cells, fewer expanded clones and increased TCR diversity were shown by the long-lived group, suggesting age selection.

Library preparation employed 5' RACE. The listed sequencing device is Illumina HiSeq 2500. A second about 7 to 12 cycle PCR used a sample-barcoded 5' primer and a J-beta primer mix. A unique molecular identifier was introduced onto each TCR beta cDNA molecule by a template-switch 5' adaptor carrying 12 random nucleotides. Each sample yielded at least 3 million CDR3-containing paired-end reads. All of the RNA was converted into first-strand cDNA using the Mint cDNA synthesis kit, with a TRBC-specific oligonucleotide serving as the primer. All cDNA was treated with uracil-DNA glycosylase and then went through a first 18-cycle PCR with the universal primers M1SS and BC2_uni_R. Concerning the study's data processing: For normalization, 1 million high-quality reads were randomly selected from each sample, with every read carrying a distinct molecular identifier. Reads sharing molecular identifiers were discarded rather than binned into consensus sequences. CDR3 identification, clonotype clustering and error correction used MiTCR with a Q25 quality threshold and the strictest error-elimination algorithm. Lower-bound total TCR beta diversity was estimated with a nonparametric unseen species model using Euler transformation. The raw public data were reprocessed by TCRdb itself: fastp quality trimming at Q25, MiXCR clonotype calling, in-frame beta chains only. Identical CDR3 protein sequences are pooled into one entry, listed with their most common genes and DNA. TCRdb, rather than the study authors, made the V and J calls. This sample is represented by around 850,000 distinct CDR3 sequences; 36% of them were singletons. Jointly, the top ten make up around 13% of the sample.

The receptor's source is a man in his late teens or twenties in good health. Input material: blood. The chain couples TRBV3-1 to TRBJ2-3; the D gene is perhaps TRBD1, from 5 matching bases. The DNA sequence follows: TGTGCCAGCAGCCAGCAGACAGCAAGAACAGATACGCAGTATTTT. This is translated as CASSQQTARTDTQYF.